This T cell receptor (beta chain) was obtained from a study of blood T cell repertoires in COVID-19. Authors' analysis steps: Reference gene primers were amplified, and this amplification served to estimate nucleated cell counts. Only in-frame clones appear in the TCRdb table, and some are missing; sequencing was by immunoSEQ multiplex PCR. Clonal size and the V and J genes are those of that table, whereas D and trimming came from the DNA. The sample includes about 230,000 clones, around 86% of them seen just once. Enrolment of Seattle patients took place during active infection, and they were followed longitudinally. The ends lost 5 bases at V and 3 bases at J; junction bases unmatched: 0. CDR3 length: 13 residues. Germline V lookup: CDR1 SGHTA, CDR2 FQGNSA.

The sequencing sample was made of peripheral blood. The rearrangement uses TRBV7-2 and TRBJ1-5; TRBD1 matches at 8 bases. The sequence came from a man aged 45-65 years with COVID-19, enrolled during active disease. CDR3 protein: CASSQGANQPQHF. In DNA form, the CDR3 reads TGTGCCAGCAGCCAGGGGGCCAATCAGCCCCAGCATTTT. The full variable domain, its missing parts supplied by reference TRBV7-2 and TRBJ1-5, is GAGVSQSPSNKVTEKGKDVELRCDPISGHTALYWYRQSLGQGLEFLIYFQGNSAPDKSGLPSDRFSAERTGGSVSTLTIQRTQQEDSAVYLCASSQGANQPQHFGDGTRLSIL.